Shown below are 26 T cell receptor beta chains from a single sample sequenced in a study of T cell repertoires in cytomegalovirus infection. Via MiXCR, TCRdb re-called the reads, giving one row per CDR3 protein. Here the sample spans approximately 300,000 distinct CDR3 sequences, around a quarter being singletons. These receptors have no known antigen. Sequencing used cultured PBMCs, obtained from culture after CMV antigen stimulation. The receptors originated from a human donor in good health (CMV status not recorded). Some clones in this sample may be carry-over from other donors' samples.

V gene TRBV28 combines with J gene TRBJ1-2, with D perhaps matching TRBD1 (6 bases). The V end was cut by 5 bases, the J end by 8 bases, with 18 bases between. The germline V gene has CDR1 MDHEN and CDR2 SYDVKM. This CDR3 spans 14 amino acids. CDR3 protein: CASSQPGGRWGYTF. The CDR3 nucleotides read TGTGCCAGCAGTCAACCCGGGGGGCGATGGGGCTACACCTTC.

The rearrangement links TRBV7-9 to TRBJ1-2; D might be TRBD1 (6 bases). Germline assignment: CDR1 SEHNR and CDR2 FQNEAQ (reference sequence). V lost 5 bases and J lost 6, with 16 bases in between. The CDR3 runs 14 residues. The CDR3 DNA sequence: TGTGCCAGCAGCCCCCCCGAACAGGGTCATGGCTACACCTTC. Translation: CASSPPEQGHGYTF. The full variable domain, its missing parts supplied by reference TRBV7-9 and TRBJ1-2, is DTGVSQNPRHKITKRGQNVTFRCDPISEHNRLYWYRQTLGQGPEFLTYFQNEAQLEKSRLLSDRFSAERPKGSFSTLEIQRTEQGDSAMYLCASSPPEQGHGYTFGSGTRLTVV.

This clonotype was seen ten or more times. The J gene is TRBJ2-7, the V gene TRBV6-2 or TRBV6-3, with 9 bases lining up with TRBD1. The V and J ends lost 5 bases and 3 bases, in that order; junction bases with no gene match: 8. Germline V gene sequence: CDR1 MNHEY, CDR2 SVGEGT. The CDR3 has 15 residues. The CDR3 protein is CASSDRGTGIYEQYF. Written as DNA, the CDR3 is TGTGCCAGCAGTGACCGCGGGACAGGGATCTACGAGCAGTACTTC.

Within the sample, this clonotype is medium-sized (0.01 to 0.1%). The chain links TRBV19 to TRBJ1-5; D is ambiguous. Trimming removed 2 bases from V and 4 bases from J, with 6 bases in between. Looked up from germline, CDR1 is LNHDA and CDR2 is SQIVND (reference sequence). The CDR3 runs 13 residues. The DNA for the CDR3 is TGTGCCAGTAGTATATCTCGGAATCAGCCCCAGCATTTT. This translates into CASSISRNQPQHF.

This clonotype was found a few times. This CDR3 reads CASSQEAGYYGYTF. CDR3 DNA sequence: TGCGCCAGCAGCCAAGAGGCGGGCTACTATGGCTACACCTTC. This chain connects TRBV4-3 to TRBJ1-2, with D unclear. This CDR3 spans 14 amino acids. The germline gives CDR1 LGHNA, CDR2 YSLEER. Trimming cost V 0 bases and J 3 bases, with 8 bases left between them.

The J gene is TRBJ2-7, the V gene TRBV15, with 10 bases lining up with TRBD1. The CDR3 extends over 15 amino acids. V was pared by 4 bases and J by 4 bases, with 7 bases of the junction left unmatched. Germline lookup yields CDR1 LNHNV and CDR2 YYDKDF (reference sequence). For the CDR3, the DNA is TGTGCCACCAGCACGGAGGGACAGGGGAAATACGAGCAGTACTTC. Translated, it gives CATSTEGQGKYEQYF.

In its sample, this clonotype was seen a few times. The gene calls are TRBV7-9 and TRBJ2-1; D ambiguous. V shed 4 bases and J shed 8 bases, with 15 bases lying between them. The CDR3 loop spans 14 amino acids. Germline values: CDR1 SEHNR, CDR2 FQNEAQ (reference sequence). The CDR3, as DNA: TGTGCCAGCAGCTCGCAAACCCGAGCCGATGAGCAGTTCTTC. This codes for CASSSQTRADEQFF. The full variable domain, its missing parts supplied by reference TRBV7-9 and TRBJ2-1, is DTGVSQNPRHKITKRGQNVTFRCDPISEHNRLYWYRQTLGQGPEFLTYFQNEAQLEKSRLLSDRFSAERPKGSFSTLEIQRTEQGDSAMYLCASSSQTRADEQFFGPGTRLTVL.

This clonotype has just a few counts. The V and J genes are TRBV28 and TRBJ2-1, with D hard to call. This CDR3 has 12 residues. V lost 6 bases and J lost 9, with 12 bases in between. Germline CDR1 and CDR2: MDHEN and SYDVKM. CDR3 nucleotide sequence: TGTGCCAGCAGCCTTTCCGTGGGTGAGCAGTTCTTC. It yields the protein CASSLSVGEQFF. Full variable domain (rest looked up from reference TRBV28 and TRBJ2-1): DVKVTQSSRYLVKRTGEKVFLECVQDMDHENMFWYRQDPGLGLRLIYFSYDVKMKEKGDIPEGYSVSREKKERFSLILESASTNQTSMYLCASSLSVGEQFFGPGTRLTVL.

This clonotype has ten or more counts. This chain links TRBV12-3 or TRBV12-4 with TRBJ2-2; 12 nucleotides agree with TRBD2. Trimming removed 6 bases from V and 4 bases from J; junction bases left unmatched: 3. The length of the CDR3 is 15 residues. The CDR3 here is CASRTSGSSTGELFF. In DNA, the CDR3 is TGTGCCAGCAGGACTAGCGGGAGCTCCACCGGGGAGCTGTTTTTT.

This chain joins TRBV12-3 or TRBV12-4 and TRBJ1-1; 7 bases align to TRBD1. Germline trimming cut 6 bases from V and 8 bases from J; bases unmatched to any gene: 12. The CDR3 runs 14 residues. The DNA for the CDR3 is TGTGCCAGCAGCGCCGGTTCCGGGACAGAGGAAGCTTTCTTT. This codes for CASSAGSGTEEAFF.

This clonotype was detected a few times. The rearrangement uses TRBV4-1 and TRBJ2-7; 7 bases are shared with TRBD1. V lost 0 bases and J lost 4; bases outside the gene matches: 6. CDR1 MGHRA and CDR2 YSYEKL come from the germline V gene. CDR3 length: 15 amino acids. CDR3 sequence: CASSQDPTGWYEQYV. The CDR3 DNA is TGCGCCAGCAGCCAAGATCCGACAGGGTGGTACGAGCAGTACGTC.

The chain uses TRBV4-1 and TRBJ1-5; unclear D gene. The CDR3 covers 14 residues. Trimming took 1 base from V and 1 from J, leaving 5 bases between them. Germline CDR1 MGHRA, CDR2 YSYEKL. CDR3 DNA: TGCGCCAGCAGCCAAGTACTAAGCAATCAGCCCCAGCATTTT. Its translation: CASSQVLSNQPQHF.

The chain uses TRBV4-2 and TRBJ2-1; tentative D call: TRBD2 (5 bases). The germline V gene has CDR1 LGHNA and CDR2 YNFKEQ. Deletions cut 0 bases from V and 1 base from J, with 10 bases between. This CDR3 has 16 amino acids. The CDR3 sequence is CASSQDGGGSYNEQFF. As DNA, the CDR3 is TGTGCCAGCAGCCAAGATGGAGGCGGTTCCTACAATGAGCAGTTCTTC.

The genes are TRBV7-2 and TRBJ1-5; the D gene is possibly TRBD1 (6 bases). Trimming removed 1 base from V and 3 bases from J, with 10 bases in between. The CDR3 length is 15 residues. Germline-derived CDR1 and CDR2 are SGHTA and FQGNSA. The CDR3 protein is CASSLVGGINQPQHF. The CDR3, as DNA: TGTGCCAGCAGCTTAGTAGGGGGGATCAATCAGCCCCAGCATTTT.

This clonotype turned up a few times. The genes are TRBV20-1 and TRBJ2-3; D not resolved. V shed 4 bases and J shed 0 bases, with 17 bases lying between them. The CDR3 sequence is 16 residues long. Germline values: CDR1 DFQATT, CDR2 SNEGSKA (reference sequence). CDR3 bases: TGCAGTGCTAAGGGTCTCTGGCGTCCTAGCACAGATACGCAGTATTTT. It specifies CSAKGLWRPSTDTQYF.

This clonotype was detected a few times. The rearrangement links TRBV15 to TRBJ1-1, with TRBD1 matching over 7 bases. J gave up 3 bases and V 3 bases, and 4 bases lay outside the gene matches. Germline values: CDR1 LNHNV, CDR2 YYDKDF (reference sequence). The CDR3 totals 14 residues. Here the CDR3 DNA reads TGTGCCACCAGCAGGGAGGGGGCGGACACTGAAGCTTTCTTT. It translates to CATSREGADTEAFF.

This clonotype has just a few counts. This rearrangement joins TRBV7-6 to TRBJ2-3, with 9 bases that match TRBD2. Germline assignment: CDR1 SGHVS and CDR2 FNYEAQ. This CDR3 is built from 14 residues. Germline trimming cut 7 bases from V and 1 base from J; bases unmatched to any gene: 3. CDR3 in DNA: TGTGCCAGCACGGGACTAGCCGGCACAGATACGCAGTATTTT. Protein sequence: CASTGLAGTDTQYF.

This clonotype was observed at least ten times. V usage is TRBV7-2 and J usage is TRBJ2-3, with D perhaps assigned TRBD1 or TRBD2 (5 bases each). Germline CDR1 is SGHTA and CDR2 is FQGNSA. V lost 5 bases, J lost 2 bases, and 11 bases lay in between. The CDR3 loop spans 14 amino acids. The CDR3 DNA reads TGTGCCAGCAGCCTACGAGGGACCACAGATACGCAGTATTTT. Translated, it gives CASSLRGTTDTQYF.

In this sample, this clonotype turned up many times. The J gene is TRBJ2-1, the V gene TRBV7-2; maybe TRBD2 (6 bases). Trimming took 3 bases from V and 1 from J, leaving 22 bases between them. CDR3 length equals 19 residues. CDR1 SGHTA and CDR2 FQGNSA come from the germline V gene. CDR3 sequence reads: CASSLRQTYGSISYNEQFF. CDR3 sequence (DNA): TGTGCCAGCAGCTTGAGGCAGACGTACGGGAGTATTTCCTACAATGAGCAGTTCTTC.

In its sample, this clonotype was seen a few times. The chain is built from TRBV3-1 and TRBJ2-1; D may be TRBD2 (5 bases). Germline values: CDR1 LGHDT, CDR2 YNNKEL (reference sequence). V was shortened by 1 base and J by 2 bases, with 6 bases between the two germline ends. The CDR3 loop spans 14 amino acids. CDR3 residues: CASSQVEAYNEQFF. The CDR3 nucleotides are TGTGCCAGCAGCCAAGTGGAGGCCTACAATGAGCAGTTCTTC.

The J gene is TRBJ2-3, the V gene TRBV7-9; D call uncertain. This CDR3 is built from 13 residues. Between the trimmed V and J ends, which lost 5 bases and 1 base, there was a span of 7 bases. Germline loops: CDR1 SEHNR, CDR2 FQNEAQ (reference sequence). The CDR3 bases are TGTGCCAGCAGCCCGAAGGGCACAGATACGCAGTATTTT. Translated: CASSPKGTDTQYF.

This clonotype came up many times. The chain has TRBV12-3 or TRBV12-4 and TRBJ1-2; TRBD1 aligns across 8 bases. This CDR3 spans 14 amino acids. With 6 bases clipped from V and 3 bases from J, the junction kept 6 bases outside the gene matches. The chain's CDR3 is CASSRQGRYYGYTF. The CDR3 DNA sequence: TGTGCCAGCAGCCGACAGGGGCGCTACTATGGCTACACCTTC.

The chain carries TRBV11-1 and TRBJ2-6; maybe TRBD1 (6 bases). Trimming cost V 3 bases and J 0 bases, with 12 bases left between them. Germline loops: CDR1 SGHAT, CDR2 FQDESV (reference sequence). This CDR3 comprises 17 residues. The chain's CDR3 is CASSLGHGASGANVLTF. The CDR3 bases are TGTGCCAGCAGCTTGGGACACGGAGCCTCTGGGGCCAACGTCCTGACTTTC.

This clonotype showed up many times. J is TRBJ2-5 and V is TRBV7-2, with no clear D. Germline V gene data show CDR1 as SGHTA and CDR2 as FQGNSA. The CDR3 runs 12 residues. V dropped 1 base and J dropped 4 bases, with 4 bases sitting between them. The CDR3, as DNA: TGTGCCAGCAGCTTAGGGCCAGAGACCCAGTACTTC. Translation: CASSLGPETQYF.

This clonotype has more than one count but fewer than ten. The chain uses TRBV7-9 and TRBJ1-1; D is undetermined. With 10 bases removed from V and 0 bases from J, the gap between germline ends came to 15 bases. This CDR3 is built from 14 residues. Germline lookup yields CDR1 SEHNR and CDR2 FQNEAQ (reference sequence). The CDR3 loop reads CATTTTSMNTEAFF. The CDR3 coding sequence is TGTGCCACTACAACAACTTCTATGAACACTGAAGCTTTCTTT.

This chain links TRBV29-1 with TRBJ1-3; the D is unclear. The CDR3 consists of 13 residues. V lost 7 bases to trimming and J lost 0 bases, with 10 bases between them. Per the germline V gene, CDR1 is SQVTM and CDR2 is ANQGSEA. This chain's CDR3 is CSATAVSGNTIYF. The CDR3 nucleotides read TGCAGCGCCACAGCGGTCTCTGGAAACACCATATATTTT.